This T cell receptor (beta chain) was observed in a study of chemoradiotherapy in HPV16-positive cancers. General study findings and limits: Candidate HPV-specific clones and E7-related TCR motifs grew in tumor during treatment.

With regard to this clone: Antigen specificity is unknown.

The assay was immunoSEQ multiplex PCR, and TCRdb's table has in-frame clones only and misses some. The sample records roughly 34,000 clones, about 86% being singletons. This CDR3 contains 15 residues. CDR1 MDHEN and CDR2 SYDVKM come from the germline V gene. Unmatched junction bases numbered 12, after V lost 11 bases and J lost 3 bases. V usage is TRBV28 and J usage is TRBJ1-2; 10 nucleotides agree with TRBD1. This receptor was obtained from a human donor with HPV-associated anogenital cancer. The source material was blood, sampled from a patient who underwent chemoradiotherapy. This CDR3 reads CAGSVPGQGHYGYTF. The CDR3 DNA reads TGTGCCGGGTCGGTACCGGGACAGGGGCACTATGGCTACACCTTC.